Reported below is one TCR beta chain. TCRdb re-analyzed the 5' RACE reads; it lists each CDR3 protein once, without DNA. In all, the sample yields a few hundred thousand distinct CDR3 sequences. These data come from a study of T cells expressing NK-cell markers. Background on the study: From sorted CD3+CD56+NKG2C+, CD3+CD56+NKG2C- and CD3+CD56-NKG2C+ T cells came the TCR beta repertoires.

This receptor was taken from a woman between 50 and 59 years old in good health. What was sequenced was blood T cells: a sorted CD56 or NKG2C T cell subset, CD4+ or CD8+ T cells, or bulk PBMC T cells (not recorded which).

The CDR3 sequence is CASSQGQMNYGYTF. This chain connects TRBV4-1 to TRBJ1-2; checking the TCRdb D call of TRBD1 is not possible without DNA. From germline, CDR1 is MGHRA and CDR2 YSYEKL. The length of the CDR3 is 14 residues.